The sequence of this T cell receptor beta chain was determined in a study of blood T cell repertoires in COVID-19. Study at large: Sources were T cells, B-cell-depleted T cells, or PBMCs; the material itself was cDNA or gDNA.

This CDR3 has 14 residues. The germline V gene has CDR1 SQVTM and CDR2 ANQGSEA. The V segment lost 3 bases and the J segment 4 bases; nucleotides outside the gene matches: 4. Source study methods: Researchers report that nucleated cell counts were estimated from reference gene primer amplification. The method was immunoSEQ multiplex PCR; TCRdb's version includes in-frame clones alone and lacks a portion of them. The V and J calls and clone size come from that table; D and trimming were worked out from the DNA. Counted here are roughly 70,000 clones, roughly 90% occurring once; the ten biggest clones make up 2% to 3%.

The chain couples TRBV29-1 to TRBJ2-1; 9 bases fit TRBD1. The sample was peripheral blood. The receptor's source is a man aged 50 to 60 with COVID-19, enrolled during active disease. The CDR3 loop is CSVDGTGMYNEQFF. Written as DNA, the CDR3 is TGCAGCGTTGACGGGACAGGGATGTACAATGAGCAGTTCTTC.